The 20 T cell receptor beta chains in this list originate from one sample, sequenced in a study of OX40 agonist ivuxolimab in advanced cancers. This table comes from immunoSEQ multiplex PCR, and its TCRdb copy is limited to in-frame clones, with some not included. The sample carries tens of thousands of clones, around nine tenths recorded once. Specimen: CD4+ or CD8+ T cells sorted from blood, collected in a trial of the OX40 agonist ivuxolimab. The receptor source for this set is an adult with an advanced solid tumor such as melanoma, head and neck, liver or kidney cancer.

The V and J genes are TRBV28 and TRBJ2-5; the match to TRBD2 covers 9 bases. CDR1 MDHEN and CDR2 SYDVKM come from the germline V gene. This CDR3 has 19 amino acids. Trimming at V came to 6 bases and at J to 7 bases, leaving 24 bases not matched to a gene. The DNA for the CDR3 is TGTGCCAGCAGCCCCGCCCCCGGGACTAGCACAGCCCTAGGGGGGACCCAGTACTTC. Encoded protein: CASSPAPGTSTALGGTQYF.

V gene TRBV10-3 combines with J gene TRBJ1-2; 10 nucleotides agree with TRBD1. The CDR3 covers 14 residues. Germline V CDR1 and CDR2: ENHRY, SYGVKD. V lost 6 bases to trimming and J lost 7 bases; unmatched junction nucleotides: 8. CDR3 amino acids: CAIRTTGGDGGYTF. CDR3 DNA: TGTGCCATCAGGACGACAGGGGGCGATGGTGGCTACACCTTC.

The chain is built from TRBV5-1 and TRBJ1-1; 7 nucleotides agree with TRBD1. The V gene's germline CDR1 is SGHRS and CDR2 YFSETQ. V trimming: 4 bases; J trimming: 6 bases; junction bases outside the gene matches: 9. The CDR3 contains 14 residues. The CDR3 reads CASSIGQDISEAFF. Written as DNA, the CDR3 is TGCGCCAGCAGCATCGGACAGGATATATCTGAAGCTTTCTTT.

The V call is TRBV5-4, the J call TRBJ2-7, with 12 bases aligning to TRBD1. V was clipped by 4 bases and J by 4 bases; unmatched bases: 6. CDR1 is SGHNT and CDR2 is YYREEE in the germline V gene (reference sequence). The CDR3 spans 15 residues. CDR3 in DNA: TGTGCCAGCAGCCTCGGGACAGGGGGCTTGTACGAGCAGTACTTC. Translated: CASSLGTGGLYEQYF.

V usage is TRBV2 and J usage is TRBJ2-5, with 9 nucleotides matching TRBD1. Trimming cost V 11 bases and J 2 bases; bases outside gene matches: 6. The CDR3 extends over 13 amino acids. CDR1 is SNHLY and CDR2 is FYNNEI in the germline V gene. The CDR3 reads CALKGQGQETQYF. CDR3 nucleotide sequence: TGTGCCCTAAAGGGACAGGGACAAGAGACCCAGTACTTC.

The chain employs TRBV7-8 and TRBJ2-5; 8 positions agree with TRBD2. The CDR3 is 15 residues long. Germline loops: CDR1 SGHVS, CDR2 FQNEAQ. J lost 1 base, V lost 2 bases, and 3 bases had no gene match. For the CDR3, the DNA is TGTGCCAGCAGCTTACCGAGCGGGGGCCAAGAGACCCAGTACTTC. The encoded protein is CASSLPSGGQETQYF.

The gene calls are TRBV6-1 and TRBJ2-3; TRBD2 matches 12 bases. The length of the CDR3 is 17 residues. The V gene's germline CDR1 is MNHNS and CDR2 SASEGT. The V and J ends lost 3 bases and 7 bases, in that order; junction bases with no gene match: 11. CDR3 loop: CASSDLLAGGPWYTQYF. The CDR3, as DNA: TGTGCCAGCAGTGATTTGCTAGCGGGAGGGCCTTGGTATACGCAGTATTTT.

The V call is TRBV7-2, the J call TRBJ2-4; 11 bases line up with TRBD2. The germline CDR1 and CDR2 sequences are SGHTA and FQGNSA. V gave up 5 bases and J gave up 7 bases; unmatched junction bases: 10. This CDR3 comprises 16 residues. The CDR3 here is CASSVTSGSLLNIQYF. CDR3 sequence (DNA): TGTGCCAGCAGCGTCACTAGCGGGAGCTTGCTGAACATTCAGTACTTC.

The rearrangement joins TRBV5-1 to TRBJ2-2; 7 positions match TRBD2. The CDR3 consists of 13 residues. Trimming took 4 bases from V and 6 from J; bases not matched to a gene: 3. CDR1 SGHRS and CDR2 YFSETQ come from the germline V gene. CDR3 DNA sequence: TGCGCCAGCAGCGACACTAGCGCCGGGGAGCTGTTTTTT. Amino acid sequence: CASSDTSAGELFF.

The chain recombines TRBV7-2 with TRBJ2-7; 9 bases match TRBD1. Trimming removed 5 bases from V and 3 bases from J; junction bases left unmatched: 14. CDR3 size: 17 residues. The germline V gene has CDR1 SGHTA and CDR2 FQGNSA. The CDR3 loop reads CASSVGGQGKLRYEQYF. The CDR3 bases are TGTGCCAGCAGCGTGGGGGGACAGGGCAAACTCCGCTACGAGCAGTACTTC.

The chain couples TRBV5-6 to TRBJ2-7, with 9 bases that match TRBD2. CDR3 length: 15 residues. With V trimmed by 6 bases and J by 3 bases, 10 bases remained unmatched. CDR1 and CDR2 (germline): SGHDT, YYEEEE. As DNA, the CDR3 is TGTGCCAGCAAACAGAGCGGGAGGCTATACTACGAGCAGTACTTC. Its protein is CASKQSGRLYYEQYF.

The gene calls are TRBV11-3 and TRBJ1-3; perhaps TRBD1 as D (6 bases). The CDR3 is 15 amino acids. Per the germline V gene, CDR1 is SGHNT and CDR2 is YENEEA. V was shortened by 5 bases and J by 4 bases, with 15 bases between the two germline ends. The CDR3 loop is CASSPGEGTGNTIYF. CDR3 DNA sequence: TGTGCCAGCAGCCCCGGTGAGGGGACAGGAAACACCATATATTTT.

This sequence joins TRBV10-3 and TRBJ1-5, with 7 bases identical to TRBD1. Germline CDR1 reads ENHRY; CDR2 reads SYGVKD. CDR3 size: 17 residues. The junction had 7 bases not matched to a gene; V was cut back by 2 bases and J by 0 bases. Here the CDR3 DNA reads TGTGCCATCAGTGAGGGGTCAGGGGGTCTTAGCAATCAGCCCCAGCATTTT. Translated: CAISEGSGGLSNQPQHF.

V gene TRBV19 combines with J gene TRBJ2-1; 14 nucleotides align to TRBD2. This CDR3 contains 14 residues. After removal of 5 bases from V and 11 bases from J, the junction contained 5 bases not matched to a gene. Germline V gene sequence: CDR1 LNHDA, CDR2 SQIVND (reference sequence). CDR3 DNA: TGTGCCAGTAGTTCCGGGACTAGCGGGAGTAAGCAGTTCTTC. This encodes CASSSGTSGSKQFF.

The chain links TRBV11-2 to TRBJ1-2; 8 nucleotides line up with TRBD1. This CDR3 contains 14 residues. V lost 5 bases and J lost 8; bases outside the gene matches: 10. Germline CDR1 is SGHAT and CDR2 is FQNNGV. Here the CDR3 reads CASSLGQGNWGYTF. In DNA form, the CDR3 reads TGTGCCAGCAGCCTAGGACAGGGTAATTGGGGCTACACCTTC.

The chain carries TRBV4-3 and TRBJ1-1; D remains ambiguous. The V gene's germline CDR1 is LGHNA and CDR2 YSLEER. Between the trimmed V and J ends, which lost 4 bases and 0 bases, there was a span of 12 bases. There are 15 residues in the CDR3. Written as DNA, the CDR3 is TGCGCCAGCAGCCCTGTGCTCGGGATGAACACTGAAGCTTTCTTT. It is translated as CASSPVLGMNTEAFF.

The chain couples TRBV5-6 to TRBJ2-7; D is possibly TRBD1 or TRBD2 (5 bases each). V was pared by 4 bases and J by 6 bases, with 11 bases between. CDR3 length: 12 amino acids. Germline lookup yields CDR1 SGHDT and CDR2 YYEEEE. In DNA form, the CDR3 reads TGTGCCAGCAGCCTAGAGAGGGGCGAGCAGTACTTC. Amino acids: CASSLERGEQYF.

V usage is TRBV7-9 and J usage is TRBJ1-2; D uncertain. The CDR3 length is 11 residues. The V and J ends lost 5 bases and 8 bases respectively, with 9 bases between them. The germline gives CDR1 SEHNR, CDR2 FQNEAQ (reference sequence). In nucleotides, the CDR3 is TGTGCCAGCAGCCCGCAACGAGGCTACACCTTC. It is translated as CASSPQRGYTF.

This rearrangement joins TRBV29-1 to TRBJ2-3; 8 nucleotides match TRBD2. Trimming at V came to 4 bases and at J to 4 bases, leaving 10 bases not matched to a gene. This CDR3 has 15 residues. Germline lookup yields CDR1 SQVTM and CDR2 ANQGSEA. The DNA of the CDR3 is TGCAGCGTTGGAACGGCAGCGGGAGTCGCAGATACGCAGTATTTT. Residues: CSVGTAAGVADTQYF.

This chain links TRBV7-2 with TRBJ2-1; 14 bases agree with TRBD2. In germline, CDR1 is SGHTA, CDR2 FQGNSA. CDR3 length: 16 amino acids. With 1 base clipped from V and 12 bases from J, the junction kept 8 bases outside the gene matches. DNA for the CDR3: TGTGCCAGCAGCTTAGGGGGACTAGCGGGAGTGGGTCTGCAGTTCTTC. Amino acids: CASSLGGLAGVGLQFF.